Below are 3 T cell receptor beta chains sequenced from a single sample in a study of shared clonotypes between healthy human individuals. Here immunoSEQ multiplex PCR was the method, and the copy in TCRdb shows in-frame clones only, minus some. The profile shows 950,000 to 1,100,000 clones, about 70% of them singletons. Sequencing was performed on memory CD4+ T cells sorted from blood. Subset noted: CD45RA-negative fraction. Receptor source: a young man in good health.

This CDR3 is CASSATGWENTEAFF. As DNA, the CDR3 is TGTGCCAGCAGTGCGACAGGGTGGGAGAACACTGAAGCTTTCTTT. The chain joins TRBV2 to TRBJ1-1; TRBD1 matches at 7 bases. This CDR3 is built from 15 residues. The J segment lost 1 base and the V segment lost 4 bases, leaving 6 bases of the junction unmatched. The V gene's germline CDR1 is SNHLY and CDR2 FYNNEI.

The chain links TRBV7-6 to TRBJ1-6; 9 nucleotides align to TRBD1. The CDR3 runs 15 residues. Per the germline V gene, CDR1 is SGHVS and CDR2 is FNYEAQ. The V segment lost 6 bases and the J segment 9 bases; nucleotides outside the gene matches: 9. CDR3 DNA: TGTGCCAGCAGTTTGAGGACAGGGGAGGGTTCACCCCTCCACTTT. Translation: CASSLRTGEGSPLHF.

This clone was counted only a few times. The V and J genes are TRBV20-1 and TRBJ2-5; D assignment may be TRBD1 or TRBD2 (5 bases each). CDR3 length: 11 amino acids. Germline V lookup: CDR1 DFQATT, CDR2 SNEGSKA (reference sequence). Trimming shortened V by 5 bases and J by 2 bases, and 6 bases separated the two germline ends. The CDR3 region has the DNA TGCAGTGCTGAGGGGCAAGAGACCCAGTACTTC. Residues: CSAEGQETQYF.